This T cell receptor beta chain appears in the sequencing data of a study of CD8 T cells in Susac syndrome (dated by TCRdb to about 2019). About the full investigation: Of the Susac syndrome patients who were sequenced, about 6 had clinically active disease and eight or nine were in clinical remission. At blood withdrawal, Susac syndrome patients were therapy-naive, treated with corticosteroids (with IVIg additionally given to some), or treated with IVIg alone. The study used repertoire sequencing to test whether antigen drove CD8+ T cell activation and differentiation in Susac syndrome. What the study reported, not specific to this receptor: In the CD4+ T cell repertoire of Susac syndrome patients, clonal expansion was not detected. The study acknowledged that relatively few individuals were included in the TCR sequencing and HLA analysis.

Counted from cysteine to phenylalanine, this CDR3 has 14 amino acids. Of the read, only the CDR3 DNA is kept; its 42 bases are in frame from base 1. High-throughput TCR beta sequencing profiled peripheral blood CD8+ and CD4+ T cells from healthy donors, Susac syndrome patients and multiple sclerosis patients. The Susac syndrome patients fulfilled recently defined diagnostic criteria for either definite or probable disease. CD8+ TEMRA cells were enriched by FACS, while bulk CD8+ and CD4+ T cells were purified by magnetic negative isolation. Blood was collected in EDTA tubes and processed within 24 hours, with PBMCs isolated through density gradient centrifugation. PBMCs intended for TCR sequencing were frozen in liquid nitrogen and were later thawed in a 37 degrees C water bath. The sorted or isolated CD4+, CD8+ and CD8+ TEMRA cells had a purity of 90% or higher. Regarding this clonotype: This clone's antigen is unknown. It has no much larger one-base neighbor in the sample; base qualities were not kept.

RNA was extracted using the RNeasy kit, and roughly 0.5 to 1 ug of the RNA was reverse transcribed with random hexamers. The immunoSEQ multiplex PCR assay, covering 54 Vbeta and 13 Jbeta segments, was used to amplify TCR beta CDR3 regions. Bias from PCR amplification was corrected by using a synthetic template baseline for primer optimization and for computational correction. In the paper's pipeline: Only productive sequences were kept, with reads annotated to V, D and J genes according to IMGT and analyzed in immunoSEQ Analyzer. Clonality was calculated as one minus the Shannon entropy normalized by log2 of the number of productive unique sequences. Public and private clones were assessed among the 100 most prevalent clones of each patient and control. Susac-specific clones were defined as absent from healthy and MS cohorts, over a thousand published viral clones and other ImmuneACCESS disease sequences. The raw public reads went through TCRdb reprocessing: fastp at Q25, MiXCR clone calling, in-frame beta chains kept. Every entry covers one CDR3 protein and lists the most common genes and DNA from its rows. In this record, the V and J calls reflect TCRdb's handling and not the investigators' own analysis. In this sample the table shows about 180,000 distinct CDR3 sequences, 94% of which occur a single time. The top ten constitute more than 0.095% of the sample.

Recombination connected TRBV21-1 to TRBJ1-6; the tabulated D call, TRBD1, remains unverified against the DNA. TRBV21-1 is reported as a pseudogene. This sequence originates from a human donor with Susac syndrome. Sample: CD4+ T cells from PBMCs. The CDR3 region: CAVSRQGAHVPLHF. Read as DNA, the sequence is TGTGCCGTCTCCAGACAGGGGGCGCACGTACCCCTCCACTTT.